The 8 T cell receptor beta chains below all came from one sample that was sequenced in a study of OX40 agonist ivuxolimab in advanced cancers. Repertoires were generated with immunoSEQ multiplex PCR, while TCRdb's copy carries only in-frame clones and drops some. The sample carries over 55,000 clones, 85% to 90% recorded once. Sequenced material: CD4+ or CD8+ T cells sorted from blood, taken in a trial of the OX40 agonist ivuxolimab. These receptors were collected from an adult with an advanced solid tumor such as melanoma, head and neck, liver or kidney cancer.

J is TRBJ1-3 and V is TRBV6-6; D unresolved. Germline CDR1 MNHNY, CDR2 SVGAGI (reference sequence). V was pared by 2 bases and J by 0 bases, with 5 bases between. This CDR3 contains 14 residues. The CDR3 coding sequence is TGTGCCAGCAGTTACAGGAGCTCTGGAAACACCATATATTTT. Translation: CASSYRSSGNTIYF.

This clone showed up just a few times. The rearrangement links TRBV9 to TRBJ2-6; 9 bases map to TRBD2. This CDR3 region has 17 residues. The J segment lost 0 bases and the V segment lost 2 bases, leaving 3 bases of the junction unmatched. The germline CDR1 and CDR2 sequences are SGDLS and YYNGEE. In DNA form, the CDR3 reads TGTGCCAGCAGCGTCTTAGCGGGGGCCTCTGGGGCCAACGTCCTGACTTTC. Protein: CASSVLAGASGANVLTF.

CDR3 sequence: CASSEAVSYGYTF. CDR3 sequence (DNA): TGTGCCAGCAGTGAAGCGGTCAGCTATGGCTACACCTTC. The V gene is TRBV6-1, the J gene TRBJ1-2, with D hard to call. Trimming cost V 0 bases and J 4 bases, with 6 bases left between them. This CDR3 is 13 amino acids long. Per the germline V gene, CDR1 is MNHNS and CDR2 is SASEGT.

The chain is built from TRBV28 and TRBJ2-3, with a tentative D call TRBD2 (5 bases). V lost 10 bases and J lost 4, with 18 bases in between. Germline V gene sequence: CDR1 MDHEN, CDR2 SYDVKM. This CDR3 has 14 residues. The CDR3 region is CATRGRGGPDTQYF. The CDR3 DNA reads TGTGCCACAAGAGGACGTGGAGGACCAGATACGCAGTATTTT. Filled out from reference TRBV28 and TRBJ2-3, the complete variable domain reads DVKVTQSSRYLVKRTGEKVFLECVQDMDHENMFWYRQDPGLGLRLIYFSYDVKMKEKGDIPEGYSVSREKKERFSLILESASTNQTSMYLCATRGRGGPDTQYFGPGTRLTVL.

The chain combines TRBV2 with TRBJ2-7; 13 bases match TRBD2. The V segment lost 4 bases and the J segment 2 bases; nucleotides outside the gene matches: 2. Germline V gene lookup returns CDR1 SNHLY and CDR2 FYNNEI. The CDR3 has 15 amino acids. CDR3 residues: CASSGTSGGPYEQYF. The CDR3 DNA follows: TGTGCCAGCAGTGGGACTAGCGGGGGCCCCTACGAGCAGTACTTC.

The chain uses TRBV19 and TRBJ1-1; D unclear. Per germline, CDR1 LNHDA and CDR2 SQIVND (reference sequence). V lost 9 bases to trimming and J lost 1 base, with 15 bases between them. CDR3 size: 14 residues. The DNA of the CDR3 is TGTGCCAGCCGTAACCGGGAGGCGAACACTGAAGCTTTCTTT. This encodes CASRNREANTEAFF.

The rearrangement links TRBV14 to TRBJ1-5, with TRBD1 matching over 9 bases. Germline trimming cut 0 bases from V and 1 base from J; bases unmatched to any gene: 7. The CDR3 contains 18 residues. Per germline, CDR1 SGHDN and CDR2 FVKESK. This CDR3 is CASSQDSGQGLSNQPQHF. The CDR3, as DNA: TGTGCCAGCAGCCAAGATTCCGGACAGGGGCTCAGCAATCAGCCCCAGCATTTT.

The chain has TRBV7-3 and TRBJ2-1, with TRBD2 matching over 13 bases. CDR1 and CDR2 (germline): SGHTA, FQGTGA. The CDR3 is 15 amino acids. After removal of 1 base from V and 8 bases from J, the junction contained 2 bases not matched to a gene. The CDR3 coding sequence is TGTGCCAGCAGCTTAAGGACTAGCGGGAGCCATGAGCAGTTCTTC. The encoded protein is CASSLRTSGSHEQFF.